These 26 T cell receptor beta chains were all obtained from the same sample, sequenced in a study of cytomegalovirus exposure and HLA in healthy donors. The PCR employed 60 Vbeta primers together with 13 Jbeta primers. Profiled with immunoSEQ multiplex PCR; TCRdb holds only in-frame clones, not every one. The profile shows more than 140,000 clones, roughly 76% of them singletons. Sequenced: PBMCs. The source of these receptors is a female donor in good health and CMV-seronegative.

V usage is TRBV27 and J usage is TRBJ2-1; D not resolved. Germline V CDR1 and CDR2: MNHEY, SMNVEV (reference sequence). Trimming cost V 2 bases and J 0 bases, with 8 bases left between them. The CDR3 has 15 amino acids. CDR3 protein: CASSLTMSSYNEQFF. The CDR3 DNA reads TGTGCCAGCAGTTTAACTATGAGCTCCTACAATGAGCAGTTCTTC.

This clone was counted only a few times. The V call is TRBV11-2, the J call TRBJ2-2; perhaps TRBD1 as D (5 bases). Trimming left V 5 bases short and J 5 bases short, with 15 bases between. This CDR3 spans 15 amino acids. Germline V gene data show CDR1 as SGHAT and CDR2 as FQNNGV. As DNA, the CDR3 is TGTGCCAGCAGCCCCGGCAGGGTGATGACCGGGGAGCTGTTTTTT. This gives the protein CASSPGRVMTGELFF.

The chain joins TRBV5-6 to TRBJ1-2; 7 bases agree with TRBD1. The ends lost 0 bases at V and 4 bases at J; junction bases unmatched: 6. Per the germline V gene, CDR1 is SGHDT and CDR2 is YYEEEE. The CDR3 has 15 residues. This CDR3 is CASSLVQGGSYGYTF. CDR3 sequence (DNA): TGTGCCAGCAGCTTGGTTCAGGGGGGAAGCTATGGCTACACCTTC.

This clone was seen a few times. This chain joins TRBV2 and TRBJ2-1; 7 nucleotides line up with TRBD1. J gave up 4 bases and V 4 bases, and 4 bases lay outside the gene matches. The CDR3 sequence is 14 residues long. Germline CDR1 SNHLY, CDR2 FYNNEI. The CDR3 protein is CASSAGTEYNEQFF. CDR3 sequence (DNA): TGTGCCAGCAGTGCCGGGACAGAATACAATGAGCAGTTCTTC.

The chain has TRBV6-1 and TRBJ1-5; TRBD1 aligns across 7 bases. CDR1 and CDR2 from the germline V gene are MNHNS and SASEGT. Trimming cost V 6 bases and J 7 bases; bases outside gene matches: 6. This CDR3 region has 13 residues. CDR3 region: CASSDRAGQPQHF. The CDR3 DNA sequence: TGTGCCAGCAGCGACAGGGCCGGGCAGCCCCAGCATTTT.

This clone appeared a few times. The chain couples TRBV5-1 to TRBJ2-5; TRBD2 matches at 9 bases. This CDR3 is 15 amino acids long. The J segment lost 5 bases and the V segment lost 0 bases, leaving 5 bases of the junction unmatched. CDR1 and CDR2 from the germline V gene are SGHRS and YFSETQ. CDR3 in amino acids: CASSLGGGAFETQYF. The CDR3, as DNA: TGCGCCAGCAGCTTGGGCGGGGGGGCGTTCGAGACCCAGTACTTC.

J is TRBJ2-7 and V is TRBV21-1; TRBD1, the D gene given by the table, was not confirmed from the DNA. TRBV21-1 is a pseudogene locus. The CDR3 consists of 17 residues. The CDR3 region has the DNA TGTGCCAGCACAACGGGACAGGGGAATTCTGGATCCTACGAGCAGTACTTC. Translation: CASTTGQGNSGSYEQYF.

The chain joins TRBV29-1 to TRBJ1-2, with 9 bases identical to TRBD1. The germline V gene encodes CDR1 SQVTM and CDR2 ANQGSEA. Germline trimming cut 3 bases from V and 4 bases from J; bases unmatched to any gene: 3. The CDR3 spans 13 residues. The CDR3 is CSVDWDRVYGYTF. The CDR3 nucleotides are TGCAGCGTTGATTGGGACAGGGTCTATGGCTACACCTTC.

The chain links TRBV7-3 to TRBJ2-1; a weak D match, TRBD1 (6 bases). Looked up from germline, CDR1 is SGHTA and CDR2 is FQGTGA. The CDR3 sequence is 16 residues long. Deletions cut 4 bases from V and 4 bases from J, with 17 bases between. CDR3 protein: CASSSSRGRAYNEQFF. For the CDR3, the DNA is TGTGCCAGCAGCTCTTCCAGGGGAAGGGCTTACAATGAGCAGTTCTTC.

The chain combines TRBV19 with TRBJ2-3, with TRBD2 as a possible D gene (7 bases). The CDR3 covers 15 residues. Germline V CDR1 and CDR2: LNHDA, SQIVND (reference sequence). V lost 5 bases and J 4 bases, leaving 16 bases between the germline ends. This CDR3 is CASSLTGRGADTQYF. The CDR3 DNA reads TGTGCCAGTAGTCTGACAGGACGGGGGGCAGATACGCAGTATTTT.

The CDR3 sequence is CASSITVRGTYEQYF. CDR3 coding DNA: TGTGCCAGTAGTATAACGGTCAGGGGTACCTACGAGCAGTACTTC. The chain recombines TRBV19 with TRBJ2-7, with D possibly TRBD1 on 6 matching bases. Trimming took off 2 bases at V and 2 bases at J, with 13 bases between the two ends. This CDR3 is built from 15 residues. Per the germline V gene, CDR1 is LNHDA and CDR2 is SQIVND (reference sequence).

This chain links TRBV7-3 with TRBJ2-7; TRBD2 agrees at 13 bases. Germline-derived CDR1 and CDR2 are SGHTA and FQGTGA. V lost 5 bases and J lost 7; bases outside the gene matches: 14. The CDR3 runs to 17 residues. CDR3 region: CASSPTTSGRSSLEQYF. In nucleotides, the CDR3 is TGTGCCAGCAGCCCGACGACTAGCGGGAGGTCTTCACTAGAGCAGTACTTC.

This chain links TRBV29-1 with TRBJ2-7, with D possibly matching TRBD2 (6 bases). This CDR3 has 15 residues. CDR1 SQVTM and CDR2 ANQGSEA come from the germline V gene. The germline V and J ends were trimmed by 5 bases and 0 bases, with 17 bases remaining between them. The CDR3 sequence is CSVSGGIRSSYEQYF. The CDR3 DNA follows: TGCAGCGTTAGTGGGGGGATTCGTAGCTCCTACGAGCAGTACTTC.

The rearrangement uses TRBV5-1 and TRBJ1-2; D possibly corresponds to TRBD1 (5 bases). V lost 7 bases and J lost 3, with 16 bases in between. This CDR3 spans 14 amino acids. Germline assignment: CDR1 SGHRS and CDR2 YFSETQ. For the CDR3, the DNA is TGCGCCAGCGGCGGGGCAACCGGGGACTATGGCTACACCTTC. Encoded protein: CASGGATGDYGYTF. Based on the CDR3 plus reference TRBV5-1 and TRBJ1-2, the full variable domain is KAGVTQTPRYLIKTRGQQVTLSCSPISGHRSVSWYQQTPGQGLQFLFEYFSETQRNKGNFPGRFSGRQFSNSRSEMNVSTLELGDSALYLCASGGATGDYGYTFGSGTRLTVV.

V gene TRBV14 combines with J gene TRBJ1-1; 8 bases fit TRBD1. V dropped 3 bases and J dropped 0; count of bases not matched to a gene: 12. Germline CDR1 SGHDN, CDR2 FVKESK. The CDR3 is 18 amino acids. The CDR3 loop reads CASSQNRGETGVNTEAFF. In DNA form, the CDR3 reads TGTGCCAGCAGCCAGAACAGGGGGGAGACGGGGGTGAACACTGAAGCTTTCTTT.

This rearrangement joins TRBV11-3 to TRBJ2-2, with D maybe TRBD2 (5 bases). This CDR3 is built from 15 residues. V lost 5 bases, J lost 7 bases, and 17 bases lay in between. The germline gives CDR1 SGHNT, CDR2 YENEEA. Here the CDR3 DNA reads TGTGCCAGCAGCCCTCGAGTCGCCCGGGGCGGGGAGCTGTTTTTT. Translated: CASSPRVARGGELFF.

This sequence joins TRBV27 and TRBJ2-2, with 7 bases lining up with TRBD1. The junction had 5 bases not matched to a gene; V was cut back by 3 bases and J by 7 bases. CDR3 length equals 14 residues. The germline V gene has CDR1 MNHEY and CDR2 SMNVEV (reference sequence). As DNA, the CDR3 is TGTGCCAGCAGTTTCTACGACAGGGACGGGGAGCTGTTTTTT. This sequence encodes CASSFYDRDGELFF.

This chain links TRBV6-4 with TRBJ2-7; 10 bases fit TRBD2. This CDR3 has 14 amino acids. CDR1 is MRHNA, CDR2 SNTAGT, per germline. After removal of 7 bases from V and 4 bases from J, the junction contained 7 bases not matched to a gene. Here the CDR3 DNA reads TGTGCCAGCAAAATACTAGCGGGGAAGTACGAGCAGTACTTC. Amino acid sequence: CASKILAGKYEQYF.

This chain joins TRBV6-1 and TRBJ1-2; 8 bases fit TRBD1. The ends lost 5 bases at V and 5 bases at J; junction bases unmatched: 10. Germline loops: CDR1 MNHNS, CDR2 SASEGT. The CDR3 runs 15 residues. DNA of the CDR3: TGTGCCAGCAGTTCCCTCGGACAGGGAACATATGGCTACACCTTC. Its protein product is CASSSLGQGTYGYTF.

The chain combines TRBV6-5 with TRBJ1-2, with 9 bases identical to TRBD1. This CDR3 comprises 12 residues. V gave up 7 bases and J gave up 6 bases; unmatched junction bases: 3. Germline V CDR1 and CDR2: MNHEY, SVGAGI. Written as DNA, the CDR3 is TGTGCCAGCATGAGGACAGGGGATGGCTACACCTTC. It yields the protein CASMRTGDGYTF.

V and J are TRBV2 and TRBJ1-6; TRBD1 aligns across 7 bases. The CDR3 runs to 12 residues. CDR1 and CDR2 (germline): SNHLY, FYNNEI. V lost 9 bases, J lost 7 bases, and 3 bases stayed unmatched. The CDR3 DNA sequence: TGTGCCAGACAGGGGACGAATTCACCCCTCCACTTT. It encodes CARQGTNSPLHF. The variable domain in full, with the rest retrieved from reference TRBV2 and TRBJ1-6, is EPEVTQTPSHQVTQMGQEVILRCVPISNHLYFYWYRQILGQKVEFLVSFYNNEISEKSEIFDDQFSVERPDGSNFTLKIRSTKLEDSAMYFCARQGTNSPLHFGNGTRLTVT.

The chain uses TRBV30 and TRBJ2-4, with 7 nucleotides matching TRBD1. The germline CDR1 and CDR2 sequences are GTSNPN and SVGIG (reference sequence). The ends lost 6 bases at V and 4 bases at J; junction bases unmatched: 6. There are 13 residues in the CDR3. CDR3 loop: CACAGTVKNIQYF. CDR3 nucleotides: TGTGCCTGCGCCGGGACAGTGAAAAACATTCAGTACTTC.

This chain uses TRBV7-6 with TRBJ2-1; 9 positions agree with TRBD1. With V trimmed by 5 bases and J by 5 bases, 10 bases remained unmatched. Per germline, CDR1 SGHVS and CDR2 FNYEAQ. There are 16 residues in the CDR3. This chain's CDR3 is CASSLGTGGANNEQFF. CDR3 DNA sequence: TGTGCCAGCAGCCTTGGAACAGGGGGCGCTAACAATGAGCAGTTCTTC. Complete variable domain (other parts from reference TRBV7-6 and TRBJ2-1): GAGVSQSPRYKVTKRGQDVALRCDPISGHVSLYWYRQALGQGPEFLTYFNYEAQQDKSGLPNDRFSAERPEGSISTLTIQRTEQRDSAMYRCASSLGTGGANNEQFFGPGTRLTVL.

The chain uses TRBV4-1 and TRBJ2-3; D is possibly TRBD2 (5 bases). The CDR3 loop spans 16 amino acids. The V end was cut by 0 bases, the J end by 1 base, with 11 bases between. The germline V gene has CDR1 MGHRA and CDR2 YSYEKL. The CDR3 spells CASSQDFSVGTDTQYF. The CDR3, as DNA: TGCGCCAGCAGCCAAGATTTTAGCGTTGGCACAGATACGCAGTATTTT.

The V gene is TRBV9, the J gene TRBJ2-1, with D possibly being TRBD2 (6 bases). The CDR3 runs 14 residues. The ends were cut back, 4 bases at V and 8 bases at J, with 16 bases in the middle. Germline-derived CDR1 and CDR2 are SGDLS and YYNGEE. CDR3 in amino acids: CASSPGNRGYEQFF. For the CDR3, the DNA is TGTGCCAGCAGCCCAGGGAACCGGGGGTATGAGCAGTTCTTC.

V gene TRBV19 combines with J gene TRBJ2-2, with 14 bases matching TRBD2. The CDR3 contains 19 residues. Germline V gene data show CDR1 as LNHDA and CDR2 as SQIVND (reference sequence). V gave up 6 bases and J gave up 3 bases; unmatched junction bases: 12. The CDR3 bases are TGTGCCAGTAGCCCGGGACTAGCGGGAGAATTTTACGACACCGGGGAGCTGTTTTTT. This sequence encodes CASSPGLAGEFYDTGELFF.